Presented here are 28 T cell receptor beta chains from one specimen sequenced in a study of sequential checkpoint blockade in melanoma. The table came from immunoSEQ multiplex PCR; TCRdb's copy has only in-frame clones and leaves some out. The table has about 26,000 clones, roughly four fifths seen once; the top ten hold roughly 20%. Treatment described: randomized to nivolumab then ipilimumab (arm A) or the reverse (arm B). Specimen: CD8+ T cells sorted from blood (inferred from file names), collected from a patient given nivolumab and ipilimumab in sequence. These receptor sequences come from a human donor with melanoma.

The genes are TRBV27 and TRBJ1-1; TRBD1 aligns across 11 bases. The J segment lost 6 bases and the V segment lost 0 bases, leaving 6 bases of the junction unmatched. The CDR3 is made up of 16 amino acids. Germline V gene lookup returns CDR1 MNHEY and CDR2 SMNVEV (reference sequence). The CDR3 DNA reads as TGTGCCAGCAGTTTATCTGGGACAGGGGGATTCCCTGAAGCTTTCTTT. It encodes CASSLSGTGGFPEAFF.

The V call is TRBV13, the J call TRBJ2-5, with TRBD2 matching 8 bases. The germline CDR1 and CDR2 sequences are PRHDT and FYEKMQ (reference sequence). This CDR3 contains 14 residues. The V segment lost 4 bases and the J segment 4 bases; nucleotides outside the gene matches: 5. The CDR3 DNA reads as TGTGCCAGCAGCTCGCTCGGGGGGGGAGAGACCCAGTACTTC. This sequence encodes CASSSLGGGETQYF.

This clone has just a few counts. The chain links TRBV6-5 to TRBJ2-7, with D unresolved. CDR3 size: 11 residues. V was trimmed by 2 bases and J by 5 bases, leaving 4 bases between them. CDR1 is MNHEY, CDR2 SVGAGI, per germline. DNA of the CDR3: TGTGCCAGCAGTTACGCAGACGAGCAGTACTTC. Translated, it gives CASSYADEQYF.

The chain links TRBV7-9 to TRBJ2-7, with 11 bases aligning to TRBD1. Germline V gives CDR1 SEHNR, CDR2 FQNEAQ (reference sequence). Trimming cost V 0 bases and J 5 bases; bases outside gene matches: 3. The CDR3 loop spans 15 amino acids. In DNA, the CDR3 is TGTGCCAGCAGCTTAGCAGGACAGGGGGCCCACGAGCAGTACTTC. Translated, it gives CASSLAGQGAHEQYF.

This clone occurred once. This chain joins TRBV9 and TRBJ2-1, with TRBD2 matching 7 bases. The ends lost 3 bases at V and 7 bases at J; junction bases unmatched: 10. Per the germline V gene, CDR1 is SGDLS and CDR2 is YYNGEE. The CDR3 spans 15 residues. The CDR3 protein is CASSENGRIMNEQFF. CDR3 DNA sequence: TGTGCCAGCAGCGAGAACGGGAGGATTATGAATGAGCAGTTCTTC.

This chain links TRBV7-9 with TRBJ1-2; maybe TRBD1 (5 bases). The CDR3 covers 15 residues. Trimming took 5 bases from V and 4 from J, leaving 17 bases between them. Germline CDR1 and CDR2: SEHNR and FQNEAQ (reference sequence). The CDR3 sequence is CASSDSTGRGYGYTF. The CDR3, as DNA: TGTGCCAGCAGCGACAGTACTGGCCGTGGCTATGGCTACACCTTC.

The gene calls are TRBV28 and TRBJ2-7, with a weak D call TRBD2 (5 bases). V was pared by 5 bases and J by 3 bases, with 11 bases between. Germline CDR1 MDHEN, CDR2 SYDVKM. This CDR3 has 13 amino acids. The CDR3 loop is CASSPGINYEQYF. In DNA, the CDR3 is TGTGCCAGCAGTCCCGGGATAAACTACGAGCAGTACTTC.

This clone turned up a few times. The rearrangement joins TRBV10-3 to TRBJ2-3; TRBD1 agrees at 8 bases. This CDR3 region has 16 residues. Losses at the gene ends were 2 bases for V and 8 bases for J; bases not matched to a gene: 12. Germline V CDR1 and CDR2: ENHRY, SYGVKD. CDR3 in DNA: TGTGCCATCAGTGAGACCCCCGGACAGGGTCCAGGTACGCAGTATTTT. Its translation: CAISETPGQGPGTQYF.

This clone came up once. This chain uses TRBV27 with TRBJ2-7; D perhaps matches TRBD2 (6 bases). Germline V gene data show CDR1 as MNHEY and CDR2 as SMNVEV (reference sequence). The V gene lost 5 bases and the J gene lost 0 bases, with 11 bases spanning the gap. The CDR3 loop spans 14 amino acids. This chain's CDR3 is CASSPGLSSYEQYF. In nucleotides, the CDR3 is TGTGCCAGCAGTCCGGGACTCAGCTCCTACGAGCAGTACTTC.

The genes are TRBV19 and TRBJ1-1, with 9 positions matching TRBD1. J gave up 9 bases and V 5 bases, and 7 bases lay outside the gene matches. Per the germline V gene, CDR1 is LNHDA and CDR2 is SQIVND (reference sequence). The CDR3 sequence is 13 residues long. The CDR3 region has the DNA TGTGCCAGTAGTGCCGGACAGGGGCCGAAAGCTTTCTTT. Its translation is CASSAGQGPKAFF.

Comment on this clone: The sample carries other DNA sequences with the same CDR3. The chain joins TRBV27 to TRBJ2-7, with TRBD2 identical over 7 bases. Germline values: CDR1 MNHEY, CDR2 SMNVEV (reference sequence). V was clipped by 6 bases and J by 2 bases; unmatched bases: 7. This CDR3 has 14 amino acids. CDR3 sequence: CASSLGGGPYEQYF. The CDR3 DNA reads as TGTGCCAGCAGCCTAGGCGGGGGTCCCTACGAGCAGTACTTC.

The chain has TRBV6-6 and TRBJ2-5; the D gene is possibly TRBD2 (6 bases). With 6 bases removed from V and 1 base from J, the gap between germline ends came to 9 bases. The germline V gene encodes CDR1 MNHNY and CDR2 SVGAGI (reference sequence). This CDR3 comprises 13 residues. The CDR3 bases are TGTGCCAGCAGGGGGCGGGGCCAAGAGACCCAGTACTTC. Protein: CASRGRGQETQYF.

The V gene is TRBV7-3, the J gene TRBJ2-2; D possibly corresponds to TRBD2 (6 bases). The CDR3 consists of 14 residues. V lost 10 bases and J 3 bases, leaving 15 bases between the germline ends. Germline assignment: CDR1 SGHTA and CDR2 FQGTGA. Written as DNA, the CDR3 is TGTGCCACCCGTACTAGGAGGGACACCGGGGAGCTGTTTTTT. Protein: CATRTRRDTGELFF.

Only a few counts were recorded for this clone. The chain couples TRBV7-9 to TRBJ2-7; a weak D match, TRBD1 (7 bases). There are 14 residues in the CDR3. V was pared by 5 bases and J by 6 bases, with 17 bases between. Germline V gene lookup returns CDR1 SEHNR and CDR2 FQNEAQ (reference sequence). CDR3 residues: CASSADRDWGEQYF. The CDR3, as DNA: TGTGCCAGCAGCGCCGACAGGGACTGGGGCGAGCAGTACTTC. Together with reference TRBV7-9 and TRBJ2-7, the CDR3 gives the full variable domain: DTGVSQNPRHKITKRGQNVTFRCDPISEHNRLYWYRQTLGQGPEFLTYFQNEAQLEKSRLLSDRFSAERPKGSFSTLEIQRTEQGDSAMYLCASSADRDWGEQYFGPGTRLTVT.

The chain joins TRBV13 to TRBJ2-7; 10 nucleotides line up with TRBD1. This CDR3 is built from 16 residues. Per germline, CDR1 PRHDT and CDR2 FYEKMQ (reference sequence). The V gene end was trimmed by 4 bases and the J gene end by 5 bases; junction bases not matched to a gene: 11. This CDR3 reads CASSSGPGQGIHEQYF. As DNA, the CDR3 is TGTGCCAGCAGCTCAGGACCGGGACAGGGGATCCACGAGCAGTACTTC. The full variable domain, with the rest looked up from reference TRBV13 and TRBJ2-7, is AAGVIQSPRHLIKEKRETATLKCYPIPRHDTVYWYQQGPGQDPQFLISFYEKMQSDKGSIPDRFSAQQFSDYHSELNMSSLELGDSALYFCASSSGPGQGIHEQYFGPGTRLTVT.

V and J are TRBV13 and TRBJ2-2; D is perhaps TRBD1 (6 bases). Per germline, CDR1 PRHDT and CDR2 FYEKMQ (reference sequence). The CDR3 totals 14 residues. Trimming removed 6 bases from V and 6 bases from J, with 14 bases in between. CDR3 amino acids: CASRRKQGPGELFF. In DNA form, the CDR3 reads TGTGCCAGCAGACGAAAGCAGGGGCCCGGGGAGCTGTTTTTT. The full variable domain, its missing parts supplied by reference TRBV13 and TRBJ2-2, is AAGVIQSPRHLIKEKRETATLKCYPIPRHDTVYWYQQGPGQDPQFLISFYEKMQSDKGSIPDRFSAQQFSDYHSELNMSSLELGDSALYFCASRRKQGPGELFFGEGSRLTVL.

The chain recombines TRBV14 with TRBJ1-5; perhaps TRBD1 as D (5 bases). The CDR3 length is 15 residues. V lost 0 bases and J lost 5, with 11 bases in between. The V gene's germline CDR1 is SGHDN and CDR2 FVKESK. The CDR3 loop reads CASSQDMDTYQPQHF. The CDR3 DNA reads TGTGCCAGCAGCCAAGATATGGACACATATCAGCCCCAGCATTTT.

V and J are TRBV4-3 and TRBJ2-5, with 7 bases matching TRBD1. The trim removed 0 bases at V and 5 bases at J, leaving 12 bases unmatched. Germline V gene lookup returns CDR1 LGHNA and CDR2 YSLEER. The CDR3 loop spans 17 amino acids. As DNA, the CDR3 is TGCGCCAGCAGCCAAGAGGCGACAGGGTCTTTTGGGGAGACCCAGTACTTC. It is translated as CASSQEATGSFGETQYF.

This clone was recorded only once. This rearrangement joins TRBV9 to TRBJ2-2; 10 bases match TRBD2. V shed 3 bases, J shed 4 bases, and the junction held 3 bases outside the gene matches. The CDR3 spans 15 residues. Germline CDR1 and CDR2: SGDLS and YYNGEE. For the CDR3, the DNA is TGTGCCAGCAGCGACAGGACTAGCGGCACCGGGGAGCTGTTTTTT. Translation gives CASSDRTSGTGELFF.

This clone was found a few times. CDR3 sequence (DNA): TGTGCCAGCAGCCTGATGGACAGGGTCCAAGAGGACCAGTACTTC. Its translation: CASSLMDRVQEDQYF. The chain links TRBV9 to TRBJ2-5; 8 positions match TRBD1. The CDR3 runs 15 residues. V was pared by 4 bases and J by 10 bases, with 15 bases of the junction left unmatched. Looked up from germline, CDR1 is SGDLS and CDR2 is YYNGEE.

This chain connects TRBV2 to TRBJ2-1; 12 bases agree with TRBD2. Germline CDR1 is SNHLY and CDR2 is FYNNEI. The length of the CDR3 is 14 residues. J was trimmed by 4 bases and V by 9 bases; bases with no gene match: 4. The CDR3 nucleotides are TGTGCCAGTACCGGGACTAGCGGGTACAATGAGCAGTTCTTC. The encoded protein is CASTGTSGYNEQFF. Full variable domain (missing parts from reference TRBV2 and TRBJ2-1): EPEVTQTPSHQVTQMGQEVILRCVPISNHLYFYWYRQILGQKVEFLVSFYNNEISEKSEIFDDQFSVERPDGSNFTLKIRSTKLEDSAMYFCASTGTSGYNEQFFGPGTRLTVL.

The table lists this clone with a few counts. The chain is built from TRBV2 and TRBJ2-3, with 7 bases identical to TRBD1. Germline V gene lookup returns CDR1 SNHLY and CDR2 FYNNEI. The CDR3 sequence is 16 residues long. V was pared by 4 bases and J by 1 base, with 8 bases of the junction left unmatched. The CDR3 region has the DNA TGTGCCAGCAGTGGGGACAGAGGGGGTCGCACAGATACGCAGTATTTT. Protein: CASSGDRGGRTDTQYF.

V usage is TRBV29-1 and J usage is TRBJ1-2; 7 bases agree with TRBD1. The ends lost 7 bases at V and 6 bases at J; junction bases unmatched: 8. The CDR3 has 12 residues. CDR1 is SQVTM, CDR2 ANQGSEA, per germline. As DNA, the CDR3 is TGCAGCGCCCAGACAGGGCAGGATGGCTACACCTTC. Residues: CSAQTGQDGYTF. The full variable domain, rest sourced from reference TRBV29-1 and TRBJ1-2, is SAVISQKPSRDICQRGTSLTIQCQVDSQVTMMFWYRQQPGQSLTLIATANQGSEATYESGFVIDKFPISRPNLTFSTLTVSNMSPEDSSIYLCSAQTGQDGYTFGSGTRLTVV.

This clone occurred once. The gene calls are TRBV28 and TRBJ1-4, with D possibly matching TRBD1 (5 bases). Per the germline V gene, CDR1 is MDHEN and CDR2 is SYDVKM. The CDR3 is 15 residues long. V was pared by 6 bases and J by 0 bases, with 11 bases between. CDR3 loop: CASRIDSATNEKLFF. The DNA of the CDR3 is TGTGCCAGCAGGATTGACAGTGCAACTAATGAAAAACTGTTTTTT.

The chain uses TRBV28 and TRBJ2-5; TRBD2 agrees at 8 bases. The DNA end lines up better with TRBJ2-7; the J call may be wrong. CDR1 is MDHEN, CDR2 SYDVKM, per germline. The CDR3 is 14 residues long. CDR3 loop: CASSYRGLVNEQYF. The CDR3 DNA reads TGTGCCAGCAGTTACCGGGGACTAGTTAACGAGCAGTACTTC.

This clone was seen a single time. J is TRBJ2-7 and V is TRBV6-6; D might be TRBD2 (6 bases). The CDR3 contains 14 residues. Trimming took 2 bases from V and 4 from J, leaving 12 bases between them. CDR1 is MNHNY, CDR2 SVGAGI, per germline (reference sequence). The CDR3 is CASSYGGGGYEQYF. DNA of the CDR3: TGTGCCAGCAGTTACGGAGGCGGAGGGTACGAGCAGTACTTC.

The V call is TRBV5-8, the J call TRBJ1-5; D not resolved. Germline CDR1 SGHTS, CDR2 YDEGEE. With 2 bases removed from V and 5 bases from J, the gap between germline ends came to 17 bases. The CDR3 loop spans 16 amino acids. The chain's CDR3 is CASSFRAGEQDQPQHF. Written as DNA, the CDR3 is TGTGCCAGCAGCTTTCGTGCCGGTGAGCAAGATCAGCCCCAGCATTTT.

This sequence joins TRBV2 and TRBJ1-5; D remains unclear. The CDR3 contains 13 residues. The V end was cut by 4 bases, the J end by 1 base, with 5 bases between. The germline V gene has CDR1 SNHLY and CDR2 FYNNEI. CDR3 amino acids: CASSGVSNQPQHF. In DNA, the CDR3 is TGTGCCAGCAGTGGAGTGAGCAATCAGCCCCAGCATTTT.